These 14 T cell receptor beta chains were all obtained from the same sample, sequenced in a study of blood T cell repertoires in COVID-19. TCRdb keeps only in-frame clones here, not all; method: immunoSEQ multiplex PCR. The table lists about 260,000 clones, approximately 82% of them singletons, with around 4.5% in the top ten. The sample comprised peripheral blood. The receptor set was obtained from a man in his 60s who had recovered from COVID-19.

This clone appeared a single time. The genes are TRBV6-2 or TRBV6-3 and TRBJ2-5; TRBD2 matches 10 bases. The CDR3 runs to 15 residues. V was clipped by 2 bases and J by 4 bases; unmatched bases: 4. Germline loops: CDR1 MNHEY, CDR2 SVGEGT. CDR3 region: CASSYEAGGAETQYF. In DNA, the CDR3 is TGTGCCAGCAGTTACGAAGCGGGGGGGGCAGAGACCCAGTACTTC.

V is TRBV11-2 and J is TRBJ2-3, with D maybe TRBD1 (6 bases). In germline, CDR1 is SGHAT, CDR2 FQNNGV. The CDR3 covers 15 residues. V lost 3 bases to trimming and J lost 2 bases, with 12 bases between them. The DNA for the CDR3 is TGTGCCAGCAGCTTGGACAGCGCTCACACAGATACGCAGTATTTT. Its protein is CASSLDSAHTDTQYF.

J is TRBJ1-2 and V is TRBV28; D uncertain. With 2 bases removed from V and 8 bases from J, the gap between germline ends came to 12 bases. The CDR3 covers 13 residues. Germline V CDR1 and CDR2: MDHEN, SYDVKM. CDR3 residues: CASSLISARGYTF. CDR3 coding DNA: TGTGCCAGCAGTTTAATCTCAGCCAGGGGCTACACCTTC.

The V call is TRBV11-2, the J call TRBJ1-2, with 9 bases matching TRBD1. The length of the CDR3 is 16 residues. Germline trimming cut 5 bases from V and 4 bases from J; bases unmatched to any gene: 11. Germline CDR1 reads SGHAT; CDR2 reads FQNNGV. CDR3 loop: CASSPSRGTGPYGYTF. CDR3 coding DNA: TGTGCCAGCAGCCCCTCCAGGGGGACAGGGCCCTATGGCTACACCTTC. The variable domain in full, completed from reference TRBV11-2 and TRBJ1-2, reads EAGVAQSPRYKIIEKRQSVAFWCNPISGHATLYWYQQILGQGPKLLIQFQNNGVVDDSQLPKDRFSAERLKGVDSTLKIQPAKLEDSAVYLCASSPSRGTGPYGYTFGSGTRLTVV.

V is TRBV5-6 and J is TRBJ1-4; D unresolved. This CDR3 comprises 14 residues. The V end lost 2 bases, the J end lost 5 bases, and 10 bases lay between the germline ends. Germline V gene sequence: CDR1 SGHDT, CDR2 YYEEEE. CDR3: CASSFRRRNEKLFF. The CDR3 region has the DNA TGTGCCAGCAGCTTTCGACGGAGGAATGAAAAACTGTTTTTT.

This clone was counted a few times. The V and J genes are TRBV5-4 and TRBJ2-2; 10 nucleotides match TRBD2. This CDR3 spans 15 amino acids. CDR1 is SGHNT, CDR2 YYREEE, per germline (reference sequence). The V and J ends lost 2 bases and 6 bases, in that order; junction bases with no gene match: 4. The CDR3 DNA sequence: TGTGCCAGCAGCTTTCCAGCGGGAGGGCCCGGGGAGCTGTTTTTT. Translation: CASSFPAGGPGELFF.

This clone was recorded a few times. CDR3 region: CASSRRTGGDQPQHF. CDR3 nucleotides: TGTGCCAGCAGCCGCCGGACAGGGGGCGATCAGCCCCAGCATTTT. The chain carries TRBV7-8 and TRBJ1-5; 11 nucleotides agree with TRBD1. Germline CDR1 is SGHVS and CDR2 is FQNEAQ. V lost 5 bases to trimming and J lost 5 bases; unmatched junction nucleotides: 5. CDR3 size: 15 residues.

The chain uses TRBV5-4 and TRBJ2-3, with TRBD2 matching over 12 bases. This CDR3 region has 18 residues. Germline CDR1 SGHNT, CDR2 YYREEE (reference sequence). The junction had 7 bases not matched to a gene; V was cut back by 1 base and J by 1 base. The CDR3, as DNA: TGTGCCAGCAGCTTGCCTAGCGGGAGGGCCTTCGGCACAGATACGCAGTATTTT. Translated: CASSLPSGRAFGTDTQYF.

The rearrangement links TRBV5-1 to TRBJ2-3, with D maybe TRBD1 (6 bases). Germline V gives CDR1 SGHRS, CDR2 YFSETQ. This CDR3 contains 16 residues. With 1 base removed from V and 1 base from J, the gap between germline ends came to 13 bases. The CDR3 reads CASSLRAGVRTDTQYF. CDR3 in DNA: TGCGCCAGCAGCTTGAGGGCAGGGGTCCGCACAGATACGCAGTATTTT.

The chain employs TRBV3-1 (or the pseudogene TRBV3-2) and TRBJ1-6, with D perhaps TRBD1 (6 bases). The V gene's germline CDR1 is LGHDT and CDR2 YNNKEL (reference sequence). V was cut by 1 base and J by 14 bases, with 12 bases left in between. CDR3 size: 13 residues. Here the CDR3 reads CASSQGTDYSLHF. CDR3 in DNA: TGTGCCAGCAGCCAAGGGACAGATTATTCCCTCCACTTT.

This clone came up a few times. V usage is TRBV15 and J usage is TRBJ2-1; possible D gene TRBD2, 5 bases. This CDR3 comprises 15 residues. V was trimmed by 0 bases and J by 8 bases, leaving 14 bases between them. Germline CDR1 LNHNV, CDR2 YYDKDF (reference sequence). The DNA of the CDR3 is TGTGCCACCAGCAGAGAAAACCCTAGGCGGGATGAGCAGTTCTTC. Translated: CATSRENPRRDEQFF.

This chain uses TRBV30 with TRBJ2-1; TRBD1 is a possible D gene (5 bases). This CDR3 comprises 13 residues. V lost 0 bases and J 2 bases, leaving 5 bases between the germline ends. CDR1 and CDR2 from the germline V gene are GTSNPN and SVGIG (reference sequence). The chain's CDR3 is CAWSVDTYNEQFF. CDR3 nucleotide sequence: TGTGCCTGGAGTGTGGACACCTACAATGAGCAGTTCTTC.

The V call is TRBV18, the J call TRBJ2-7, with 9 bases aligning to TRBD2. The germline CDR1 and CDR2 sequences are KGHSH and LQKENI. CDR3 length equals 15 residues. With V trimmed by 3 bases and J by 2 bases, 5 bases remained unmatched. In nucleotides, the CDR3 is TGTGCCAGCTCACCCAGACTAGCGGAACCCTACGAGCAGTACTTC. Translation gives CASSPRLAEPYEQYF.

A remark on this clone: One end of the junction is discordant with germline, which a read error may explain. The J gene is TRBJ1-6, the V gene TRBV5-3; TRBD1 matches 7 bases. TRBV5-3 is an ORF, with its function uncertain. The CDR3 is 14 residues long. The CDR3 protein is CARSTGTENSSLHF. DNA of the CDR3: TGTGCCAGAAGCACCGGGACAGAGAATTCATCCCTCCACTTT.